Included here is one T cell receptor (beta chain) sequence, with context. The sample originates from a study of blood T cell repertoires in COVID-19. Adults between about 18 and 89 years of age took part from some 25 US areas. Recovered Cohort 3 donors showed two negative PCRs, clearance, or symptom resolution. The CDR3 sequence is 16 residues long. The junction had 2 bases not matched to a gene; V was cut back by 0 bases and J by 4 bases. Looked up from germline, CDR1 is WNHNN and CDR2 is SYGVQD (reference sequence). The method was immunoSEQ multiplex PCR; TCRdb's version includes in-frame clones alone and lacks a portion of them. The sample yields 100,000 to 150,000 clones, around 88% seen once.

The J gene is TRBJ2-2, the V gene TRBV10-1, with 10 bases matching TRBD2. This sequence originates from a woman aged 50 to 60 who had recovered from COVID-19. Sequenced sample: PBMCs or T cells enriched from blood (not recorded which). This CDR3 reads CASSESIAGGTGELFF. The DNA of the CDR3 is TGCGCCAGCAGTGAGTCGATAGCGGGGGGCACCGGGGAGCTGTTTTTT.